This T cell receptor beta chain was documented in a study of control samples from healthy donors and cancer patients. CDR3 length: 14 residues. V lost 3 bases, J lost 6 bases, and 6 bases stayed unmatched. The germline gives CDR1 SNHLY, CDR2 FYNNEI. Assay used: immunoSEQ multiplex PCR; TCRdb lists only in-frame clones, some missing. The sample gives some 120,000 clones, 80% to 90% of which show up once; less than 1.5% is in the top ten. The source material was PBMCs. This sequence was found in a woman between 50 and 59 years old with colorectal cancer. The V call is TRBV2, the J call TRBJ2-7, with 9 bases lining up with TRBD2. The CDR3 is CASSEGTSFREQYF. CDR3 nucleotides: TGTGCCAGCAGTGAGGGGACTAGCTTTCGCGAGCAGTACTTC.